This T cell receptor (beta chain) originates from a study of blood T cell repertoires in COVID-19. As for the study in general: Acute and convalescent COVID-19 samples came from the United States, Italy and Spain. PBMCs, B-cell-depleted T cells, or T cells provided the cDNA or gDNA that made up the material.

Original handling: Reference gene primer amplification gave estimated nucleated cell counts. Libraries were prepared by immunoSEQ multiplex PCR; TCRdb keeps only in-frame clonotypes and omits some of them. Clonal size and the V and J genes are those of that table, whereas D and trimming came from the DNA. The table includes tens of thousands of clones, roughly 90% detected once. This CDR3 comprises 16 residues. J lost 5 bases, V lost 3 bases, and 11 bases had no gene match. From germline, CDR1 is SGHKS and CDR2 YYEKEE (reference sequence). The sample was peripheral blood. The source is a man aged 25 to 40 with acute or convalescent COVID-19. The V call is TRBV5-5, the J call TRBJ1-2; 9 bases are a match to TRBD1. The chain's CDR3 is CASSSRYRDRAYGYTF. DNA for the CDR3: TGTGCCAGCAGCTCACGATACCGGGACAGGGCTTATGGCTACACCTTC.